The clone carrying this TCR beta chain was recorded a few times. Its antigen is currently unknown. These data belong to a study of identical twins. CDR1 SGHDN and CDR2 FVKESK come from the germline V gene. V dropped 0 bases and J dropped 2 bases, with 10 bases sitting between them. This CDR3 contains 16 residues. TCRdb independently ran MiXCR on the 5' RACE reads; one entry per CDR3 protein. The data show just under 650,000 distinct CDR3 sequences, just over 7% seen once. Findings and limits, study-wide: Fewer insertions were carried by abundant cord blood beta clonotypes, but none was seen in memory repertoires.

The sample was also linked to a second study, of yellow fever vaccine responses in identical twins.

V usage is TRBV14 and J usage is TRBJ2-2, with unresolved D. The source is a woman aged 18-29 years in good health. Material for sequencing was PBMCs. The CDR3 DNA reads TGTGCCAGCAGCCAAGATCCAGGCATAAACACCGGGGAGCTGTTTTTT. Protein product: CASSQDPGINTGELFF.